The 24 T cell receptor beta chains below all came from one sample that was sequenced in a study of tumor and adjacent non-tumor tissue in lung cancer listed by TCRdb under 2018. To prepare the library, multiplex PCR was applied. Sequencing relied on an Illumina HiSeq 2500. TCRbeta libraries were constructed through three rounds of nested PCR with primers (Table S4) according to protocols modified from ARM-PCR. Clones were called with MiXCR by TCRdb after fastp trimmed the public reads at Q25, and only in-frame beta chains were retained. A single entry per CDR3 protein holds the most common genes and DNA from its merged rows. Recorded for this sample are some 100,000 distinct CDR3 sequences; 60% to 65% of them occurred a single time. The ten largest clones represent roughly 19% of the sample. Bulk unsorted tissue served as the source for RNA extraction, and RNA quality was assessed using a NanoDrop ND-1000 and an Agilent 2100. Distant non-tumor tissue taken more than 3 cm from the tumor edge was used as the normal lung sample.

The specimen was distant non-tumor lung tissue. The receptors shown here come from a man in his fifties or sixties with non-small cell lung cancer.

This clonotype has just a few counts. The junction departs from germline at one end; a sequencing error may be responsible. V and J are TRBV5-8 and TRBJ2-1; D remains ambiguous. CDR1 is SGHTS and CDR2 is YDEGEE in the germline V gene. This CDR3 has 18 residues. As DNA, the CDR3 is TGTGCCAGCAGCTTGGAGGGTTCTGCCCCGAGCTCCTACAAAGAGCAGTTCTTC. It specifies CASSLEGSAPSSYKEQFF.

This clonotype has a count of ten or more. V usage is TRBV10-3 and J usage is TRBJ1-2; D is unclear. From germline, CDR1 is ENHRY and CDR2 SYGVKD. CDR3 length: 12 amino acids. Trimming removed 2 bases at V and 1 base at J, with 2 bases between. In DNA, the CDR3 is TGTGCCATCAGTGAGGTTAACTATGGCTACACCTTC. Its translation is CAISEVNYGYTF.

The rearrangement uses TRBV20-1 and TRBJ2-1, with D hard to call. The CDR3 has 16 residues. The germline V gene has CDR1 DFQATT and CDR2 SNEGSKA (reference sequence). The V end lost 3 bases, the J end lost 5 bases, and 20 bases lay between the germline ends. CDR3 in amino acids: CSASLLTGTANNEQFF. The DNA for the CDR3 is TGCAGTGCTAGTTTACTAACTGGCACCGCGAACAATGAGCAGTTCTTC.

This chain joins TRBV11-2 and TRBJ2-1, with 10 bases matching TRBD2. Germline V gene lookup returns CDR1 SGHAT and CDR2 FQNNGV. CDR3 length equals 15 residues. V lost 6 bases to trimming and J lost 15 bases; unmatched junction nucleotides: 17. The CDR3 is CASRSRTSGYNEGFF. In nucleotides, the CDR3 is TGTGCCAGCAGATCGCGGACTAGCGGCTACAATGAGGGGTTCTTC.

In regard to this clonotype: As the CDR3 is not closed by the conserved phenylalanine or tryptophan, this likely results from a read error. The DNA is omitted, as the CDR3 cannot be located on it reliably, and the CDR3 follows TCRdb's listing. The chain uses TRBV7-8 and TRBJ2-5; TRBD2, the D gene given by the table, was not confirmed from the DNA. The CDR3 length is 15 residues, termini included. Germline CDR1 SGHVS, CDR2 FQNEAQ. CDR3 region: CASSPTGGVQETQYL.

This clonotype was detected many times. V usage is TRBV6-5 and J usage is TRBJ2-7; 10 bases are a match to TRBD2. Germline V gives CDR1 MNHEY, CDR2 SVGAGI. V was clipped by 8 bases and J by 5 bases; unmatched bases: 6. The CDR3 loop spans 13 amino acids. The CDR3 nucleotides read TGTGCCAGCCAGTTGGGACTAGCGAACGAGCAGTACTTC. It yields the protein CASQLGLANEQYF.

This clonotype occurred a few times. The genes are TRBV6-1 and TRBJ1-1; unclear D gene. Germline CDR1 and CDR2: MNHNS and SASEGT. This CDR3 has 13 amino acids. V lost 6 bases and J lost 3, with 11 bases in between. CDR3 region: CASRPDSDTEAFF. The CDR3 DNA reads TGTGCCAGCAGACCAGACTCAGACACTGAAGCTTTCTTT.

With regard to this clonotype: Relative to the germline gene, one junction end is altered; a read error may explain this. The chain uses TRBV29-1 and TRBJ2-1, with unresolved D. Germline CDR1 SQVTM, CDR2 ANQGSEA. This CDR3 is 14 amino acids long. In nucleotides, the CDR3 is TGCGGCGTTGAAGTTGTTGACTCCTACAATGAACAGTTCTTC. Amino acid sequence: CGVEVVDSYNEQFF.

The chain has TRBV6-5 and TRBJ2-7; perhaps TRBD2 as D (6 bases). CDR1 and CDR2 from the germline V gene are MNHEY and SVGAGI. The CDR3 runs 18 residues. Trimming left V 10 bases short and J 0 bases short, with 28 bases between. This chain's CDR3 is CAISYSMRNSGSSYEQYF. CDR3 DNA sequence: TGTGCCATCAGCTACTCGATGAGAAACAGCGGGTCCTCCTACGAGCAGTACTTC.

To note about this clonotype: This clone may be a read error of a much larger clone one base away. The chain couples TRBV5-5 to TRBJ2-5; tentatively, D is TRBD1 (5 bases). The CDR3 sequence is 13 residues long. Germline V gene lookup returns CDR1 SGHKS and CDR2 YYEKEE (reference sequence). This CDR3 is CVSSLGLGETQYF. CDR3 DNA sequence: TGTGTCAGCAGCTTGGGGCTAGGAGAGACCCAGTACTTC.

Concerning this clonotype: This may be a read error, as it is one base from a much larger clone. The chain has TRBV12-3 or TRBV12-4 and TRBJ2-2; the D gene could be TRBD1 or TRBD2 (6 bases each). This CDR3 spans 14 amino acids. CDR3 sequence: CVSTKGGITGELFF. CDR3 coding DNA: TGTGTCAGCACCAAGGGGGGCATCACCGGGGAGCTGTTTTTT.

Note on this clonotype: The junction departs from germline at one end; a sequencing error may be responsible. The DNA of the CDR3 is TGTCCCAGCGGTTTATCAGTCGGGGAAGAGACCCAGTACTTC. Protein sequence: CPSGLSVGEETQYF. The rearrangement joins TRBV28 to TRBJ2-5, with D possibly matching TRBD2 (5 bases). The CDR3 consists of 14 residues. Germline CDR1 is MDHEN and CDR2 is SYDVKM.

A word on this clonotype: One end of the junction varies from germline; a read error may be responsible. The chain has TRBV5-4 and TRBJ2-1; tentatively, D is TRBD1 or TRBD2 (5 bases each). The CDR3 covers 13 residues. Looked up from germline, CDR1 is SGHNT and CDR2 is YYREEE (reference sequence). The CDR3 DNA sequence: TGTACCAGCAGACACGGGACGACGAGTAAGCAGTTCTTC. Amino acids: CTSRHGTTSKQFF.

This clonotype was seen at least ten times. The germline gene is not matched at one end of the junction; a read error may be the cause. This chain links TRBV5-1 with TRBJ2-1, with 8 positions matching TRBD2. This CDR3 contains 15 residues. Germline CDR1 SGHRS, CDR2 YFSETQ. This CDR3 reads CASSLGGAVYNGQFF. CDR3 DNA sequence: TGCGCCAGCAGCCTCGGGGGGGCTGTCTACAATGGGCAGTTCTTC.

In this sample, this clonotype turned up many times. This chain joins TRBV5-4 and TRBJ2-1, with 8 bases lining up with TRBD2. Trimming cost V 4 bases and J 8 bases; bases outside gene matches: 5. The V gene's germline CDR1 is SGHNT and CDR2 YYREEE (reference sequence). This CDR3 region has 13 residues. The CDR3 is CASSHSGVYEQFF. CDR3 DNA: TGTGCCAGCAGCCATAGCGGGGTCTATGAGCAGTTCTTC.

Turning to this clonotype: Since a much larger clone is just one base distant, this may be a read error. The rearrangement links TRBV21-1 to TRBJ2-5; the table's D call of TRBD1 was not tested on the DNA. TRBV21-1 constitutes a pseudogene. This CDR3 spans 13 amino acids. The CDR3 DNA is TGTACCAGCAGCACGGGATCTCCCCTGTCCCAGTACTTC. Translating it yields CTSSTGSPLSQYF.

This clonotype occurred many times. V usage is TRBV2 and J usage is TRBJ2-1, with TRBD2 identical over 9 bases. Per the germline V gene, CDR1 is SNHLY and CDR2 is FYNNEI. CDR3 length: 15 amino acids. Germline trimming cut 8 bases from V and 3 bases from J; bases unmatched to any gene: 8. CDR3 loop: CASSTRRGGYNEQFF. DNA of the CDR3: TGTGCCAGCTCCACTAGGCGGGGGGGCTACAATGAGCAGTTCTTC.

As regards this clonotype: A much larger clone is a single base away; this may be a read error. The chain links TRBV5-6 to TRBJ1-5; TRBD1 matches 7 bases. CDR1 and CDR2 from the germline V gene are SGHDT and YYEEEE. V shed 0 bases, J shed 6 bases, and the junction held 3 bases outside the gene matches. This CDR3 contains 14 residues. CDR3 sequence: CASSLGDRTQPQHF. The CDR3 bases are TGTGCCAGCAGCTTGGGGGACAGAACTCAGCCCCAGCATTTT.

For this clonotype: One junction end disagrees with the germline gene, perhaps due to a read error. The chain is built from TRBV29-1 and TRBJ2-3, with D unresolved. The germline gives CDR1 SQVTM, CDR2 ANQGSEA. CDR3 length: 13 amino acids. The CDR3 sequence: CSVERVAADTHYF. CDR3 nucleotides: TGCAGCGTTGAACGGGTGGCTGCTGATACGCACTATTTT.

A word on this clonotype: The junction shows a germline mismatch at one end, possibly a read error. The chain combines TRBV4-3 with TRBJ2-3, with TRBD2 identical over 7 bases. Germline V CDR1 and CDR2: LGHNA, YSLEER. CDR3 length equals 15 residues. The CDR3 nucleotides are TGCGCCAGCAGCCCCGAGGGAGGGCCGGTAGACACGCGGTATTTT. Residues: CASSPEGGPVDTRYF.

A remark on this clonotype: No conserved phenylalanine or tryptophan ends this CDR3, so it is likely a read error. Because the CDR3's place on the DNA is in doubt, the DNA is left out and the CDR3 is given as listed by TCRdb. The chain carries TRBV29-1 and TRBJ2-5; the table's TRBD2 call for D was not verified on the DNA. With termini counted, the CDR3 has 13 amino acids. The germline CDR1 and CDR2 sequences are SQVTM and ANQGSEA. The CDR3 protein is CSVGTRGRETQYS.

This clonotype was seen at least ten times. The chain couples TRBV12-3 or TRBV12-4 to TRBJ2-7; 8 bases agree with TRBD1. The CDR3 consists of 14 residues. V shed 5 bases, J shed 4 bases, and the junction held 7 bases outside the gene matches. The CDR3: CASSAQGAVYEQYF. DNA of the CDR3: TGTGCCAGCAGTGCTCAGGGGGCGGTGTACGAGCAGTACTTC.

V and J are TRBV4-2 and TRBJ2-1; 8 positions agree with TRBD2. Trimming cost V 5 bases and J 7 bases; bases outside gene matches: 16. This CDR3 has 17 residues. Germline V CDR1 and CDR2: LGHNA, YNFKEQ. Written as DNA, the CDR3 is TGTGCCAGCAGCAACGACCATGCCGGGACTAGTGTAAATGAGCAGTTCTTC. Translating gives CASSNDHAGTSVNEQFF.

On this clonotype: Likely a read error: the CDR3 ends without its conserved phenylalanine or tryptophan. Because the CDR3's place on the DNA is in doubt, the DNA is left out and the CDR3 is given as listed by TCRdb. The chain carries TRBV6-2 or TRBV6-3 and TRBJ1-2; TRBD1, the table's D call, lacks a check against the DNA. The germline V gene has CDR1 MNHEY and CDR2 SVGEGT. The CDR3 is 16 amino acids long, termini counted. The chain's CDR3 is CASSLWRDLANYGYTS.